This paragraph covers one T cell receptor (beta chain) sequence. Its antigen target is currently unknown. These data are taken from a study of CXCR3-negative and CXCR3-positive naive CD8 T cells (dated by TCRdb to the late 2010s). Turning to the overall study: In total, 130 million to 150 million TRB reads were obtained, or roughly 1.5 +/- 0.3 million reads per library. Data from ten to twelve donors, pooled across two independent experiments, went into the diversity and physicochemical repertoire analyses. The TRBV-TRBJ cluster analysis covered naive subsets from a handful of donors and memory cells from 3 donors. Points the paper makes about the study in general: Freshly isolated PBMCs were used for most assays because CXCR3 expression partially decreased after cryopreservation. Within the same donor, TRBV-TRBJ usage looked similar between naive CXCR3-negative and CXCR3-positive cells, but memory cells had distinct patterns. Because surface CD5, which is linked to self-reactivity in mice, was comparable between the naive subsets, TCR interaction strength was also inferred from the physicochemical properties of TRB CDR3s. Both naive subsets had comparably high repertoire diversity, while memory CD8+ T cells had much lower repertoire diversity. Compared with CXCR3-negative naive cells, CXCR3-positive naive cells had TRB CDR3s with higher hydrophobicity (lower Kidera factor 4), lower energy, and higher strength and volume indices.

Sequencing was carried out with a NextSeq 550. The Human TCR Profiling Kit (MiLaboratory) was used to make UMI-labeled 5' RACE TRB cDNA libraries. cDNA synthesis used the entire amount of extracted RNA, and PCR amplification then used the entire amount of cDNA produced. Libraries were prepared in parallel with an identical number of PCR cycles. In the paper's pipeline: With a requirement of at least two reads per UMI, MIGEC and MiXCR extracted about 50,000 +/- 10,000 unique UMI-labeled TRB cDNA molecules per library. On average, around 40,000 +/- 10,000 functional in-frame TRB CDR3 nucleotide clonotypes lacking stop codons were found per library. After downsampling to 5000 UMI-labeled TRB molecules per sample, diversity metrics such as normalized Shannon-Wiener and Chao1 were calculated in VDJtools. Clonotype-size-weighted physicochemical properties of the central five CDR3 residues (interaction energy, strength, volume and Kidera factor 4) were computed in VDJtools. TCRdb reprocessed the reads and provides one entry for every CDR3 protein sequence; no DNA is given. These V and J calls derive from TCRdb rather than the authors' analysis. The sample table holds 60,000 to 70,000 distinct CDR3 sequences. The top ten clones comprise approximately 0.71% of the sample.

For every CD8+ T cell subset, 300,000 cells were flow-sorted straight into RLT lysis buffer, and each subset was sorted in triplicate. To keep memory contaminants out, a stringent definition of naive CD8+ T cells was applied: CD45RO-CCR7+CD27+CD95-. Standard density gradient centrifugation was used to isolate peripheral blood mononuclear cells from buffy coats. A FACSAria III was used to flow-sort naive CD8+ T cells into CXCR3-negative and CXCR3-positive populations. Total RNA was extracted from sorted cells with an RNeasy Mini Kit. Taken from cysteine to phenylalanine, the CDR3 has 17 residues. DNA was not recorded. From a lookup of the germline V gene (reference sequence), CDR1 and CDR2 are DFQATT and SNEGSKA.

The chain employs TRBV20-1 and TRBJ2-7; the TCRdb call, TRBD1, lacks DNA for checking. This clonotype originated in a human donor in good health. Some clones in this sample may be carry-over from other donors' samples. Sequencing input: naive CXCR3+ CD8+ T cells from blood. The cell subset or site label on this specimen signifies: CD45RO-CCR7+CD27+CD95- naive CD8+ T cells expressing CXCR3 (TNR3+). The CDR3 sequence is CSASPDRADLWGYEQYF.